These 30 T cell receptor beta chains share one sample of origin, sequenced in a study of regulatory T cells in long-lasting Graves disease. As to time point: persistent/refractory GD, antithyroid drugs over 5 years with positive TRAb. The authors made the TCR library using RNA they extracted from PBMCs. Through Arm-PCR of CDR3 regions and iRepertoire HTBI primers, TCR beta libraries were built. TCRdb re-derived calls from the multiplex PCR reads in MiXCR, one entry per CDR3 protein. Among about 310,000 distinct CDR3 sequences, 20% to 25% were seen once, and the ten largest hold around 50%. The sample consisted of peripheral blood mononuclear cells (PBMCs), taken when the disease was refractory, from a patient treated with antithyroid drugs. All receptors come from a female donor with Graves disease.

The chain uses TRBV29-1 and TRBJ2-7; D might be TRBD2 (6 bases). The V end was cut by 1 base, the J end by 7 bases, with 14 bases between. From germline, CDR1 is SQVTM and CDR2 ANQGSEA. The CDR3 sequence is 13 residues long. Written as DNA, the CDR3 is TGCAGCGTTGAAGCGGGAGCCCCGGTGGAGCAGTACTTC. Protein product: CSVEAGAPVEQYF.

This clonotype was found many times. The chain is built from TRBV6-2 or TRBV6-3 and TRBJ1-5; 9 bases line up with TRBD1. Germline CDR1 MNHEY, CDR2 SVGEGT. V was clipped by 3 bases and J by 7 bases; unmatched bases: 13. The CDR3 loop spans 17 amino acids. In DNA, the CDR3 is TGTGCCAGCAGTTATAGTCTTGGGGGACAGGGTATACAGCCCCAGCATTTT. This gives the protein CASSYSLGGQGIQPQHF.

The chain carries TRBV30 and TRBJ2-5; perhaps TRBD1 as D (5 bases). CDR1 and CDR2 from the germline V gene are GTSNPN and SVGIG (reference sequence). The CDR3 is 13 residues long. Trimming left V 1 base short and J 7 bases short, with 13 bases between. The CDR3 DNA is TGTGCCTGGAGTGGTATAGGGGTTGGGACCCAGTACTTC. Translating gives CAWSGIGVGTQYF.

A few counts support this clonotype. This chain links TRBV20-1 with TRBJ2-7; D might be TRBD1 or TRBD2, each matching 5 bases. The CDR3 runs 13 residues. V was clipped by 6 bases and J by 3 bases, with 15 bases between them. Germline assignment: CDR1 DFQATT and CDR2 SNEGSKA (reference sequence). CDR3 in DNA: TGCAGTGCCCCGGGACCGGTGAGCTACGAGCAGTACTTC. Translated: CSAPGPVSYEQYF.

The V gene is TRBV28, the J gene TRBJ2-3; tentative D call: TRBD1 (6 bases). The V and J ends lost 2 bases and 10 bases respectively, with 13 bases between them. Germline lookup yields CDR1 MDHEN and CDR2 SYDVKM. This CDR3 contains 13 residues. This chain's CDR3 is CASSLTGSPPQYF. The CDR3 coding sequence is TGTGCCAGCAGTTTAACAGGGTCCCCCCCGCAGTATTTT.

The sample holds many counts of this clonotype. J is TRBJ1-1 and V is TRBV12-3 or TRBV12-4; D is perhaps TRBD1 (6 bases). V was pared by 5 bases and J by 4 bases, with 14 bases between. The CDR3 extends over 14 amino acids. The chain's CDR3 is CASSPQGRATEAFF. In DNA, the CDR3 is TGTGCCAGCAGTCCTCAGGGGAGGGCCACTGAAGCTTTCTTT.

The chain recombines TRBV20-1 with TRBJ1-2, with 7 nucleotides matching TRBD1. Per the germline V gene, CDR1 is DFQATT and CDR2 is SNEGSKA (reference sequence). The CDR3 has 13 amino acids. V shed 3 bases, J shed 3 bases, and the junction held 4 bases outside the gene matches. The CDR3 loop reads CSASPGGDYGYTF. The CDR3, as DNA: TGCAGTGCTAGTCCAGGGGGGGACTATGGCTACACCTTC.

The chain employs TRBV11-2 and TRBJ1-4; D unresolved. The length of the CDR3 is 18 residues. V was pared by 0 bases and J by 0 bases, with 14 bases between. Germline CDR1 and CDR2: SGHAT and FQNNGV. For the CDR3, the DNA is TGTGCCAGCAGCTTAGAAGGGCAGAACATTCCAACTAATGAAAAACTGTTTTTT. It translates to CASSLEGQNIPTNEKLFF.

In its sample, this clonotype was seen many times. This sequence joins TRBV6-1 and TRBJ2-5; TRBD2 aligns across 8 bases. Germline CDR1 MNHNS, CDR2 SASEGT. V lost 6 bases to trimming and J lost 0 bases; unmatched junction nucleotides: 9. The CDR3 has 16 residues. CDR3 loop: CASSDGQRGYQETQYF. CDR3 DNA: TGTGCCAGCAGCGATGGGCAGCGGGGGTACCAAGAGACCCAGTACTTC.

This clonotype was seen many times. The rearrangement links TRBV28 to TRBJ1-5, with D perhaps TRBD1 (5 bases). Between the trimmed V and J ends, which lost 0 bases and 12 bases, there was a span of 15 bases. Per germline, CDR1 MDHEN and CDR2 SYDVKM. CDR3 size: 14 residues. The CDR3: CASSLWRGVGHQHF. CDR3 nucleotide sequence: TGTGCCAGCAGTTTATGGAGGGGTGTGGGTCACCAGCATTTT.

This sequence joins TRBV10-3 and TRBJ2-4, with TRBD1 matching over 8 bases. The ends lost 4 bases at V and 6 bases at J; junction bases unmatched: 8. The CDR3 is 15 residues long. Germline assignment: CDR1 ENHRY and CDR2 SYGVKD. CDR3 in DNA: TGTGCCATCAGTGCCACCGGGACAGGCACAAACATTCAGTACTTC. The encoded protein is CAISATGTGTNIQYF.

Many counts were recorded for this clonotype. The gene calls are TRBV20-1 and TRBJ1-1; D gene unclear. Trimming removed 5 bases from V and 4 bases from J, with 14 bases in between. The CDR3 runs 13 residues. Germline assignment: CDR1 DFQATT and CDR2 SNEGSKA (reference sequence). CDR3 in amino acids: CSAWAAEGTEAFF. CDR3 DNA: TGCAGTGCTTGGGCCGCGGAGGGCACTGAAGCTTTCTTT.

This clonotype was counted once. A much larger clone lies a single base off, so this may be a read error. The chain joins TRBV11-2 to TRBJ2-7; no clear D gene. CDR3 length: 15 residues. The V gene lost 0 bases and the J gene lost 0 bases, with 9 bases spanning the gap. Germline loops: CDR1 SGHAT, CDR2 FQNNGV. The CDR3 is CASSLDQMVSYEQYF. As DNA, the CDR3 is TGTGCCAGCAGCTTAGATCAGATGGTCTCCTACGAGCAGTACTTC.

Many counts were recorded for this clonotype. The chain joins TRBV28 to TRBJ1-5, with D unclear. The germline CDR1 and CDR2 sequences are MDHEN and SYDVKM. The length of the CDR3 is 14 residues. Deletions cut 3 bases from V and 3 bases from J, with 9 bases between. The CDR3 region is CASSFLGANQPQHF. Here the CDR3 DNA reads TGTGCCAGCAGTTTTTTAGGTGCCAATCAGCCCCAGCATTTT.

V gene TRBV6-2 or TRBV6-3 combines with J gene TRBJ2-1, with 8 bases fitting TRBD2. The V gene end was trimmed by 2 bases and the J gene end by 5 bases; junction bases not matched to a gene: 11. The CDR3 is made up of 17 amino acids. CDR1 MNHEY and CDR2 SVGEGT come from the germline V gene. This CDR3 reads CASSYHSREGRDNEQFF. CDR3 DNA sequence: TGTGCCAGCAGTTACCACTCCCGGGAGGGCCGTGACAATGAGCAGTTCTTC.

This clonotype has at least ten counts. The J gene is TRBJ2-7, the V gene TRBV20-1, with 7 bases lining up with TRBD1. Germline CDR1 is DFQATT and CDR2 is SNEGSKA (reference sequence). V lost 6 bases to trimming and J lost 3 bases; unmatched junction nucleotides: 8. The CDR3 covers 13 residues. CDR3 coding DNA: TGCAGTGCCCGGGACAGAACCGACTACGAGCAGTACTTC. Its protein product is CSARDRTDYEQYF.

This rearrangement joins TRBV7-2 to TRBJ2-7, with D unresolved. V was clipped by 1 base and J by 2 bases, with 9 bases between them. The CDR3 consists of 14 residues. The germline gives CDR1 SGHTA, CDR2 FQGNSA. The CDR3 nucleotides read TGTGCCAGCAGCTTAGATGCGCAGCCCTACGAGCAGTACTTC. It translates to CASSLDAQPYEQYF.

At least ten counts were recorded for this clonotype. Here the CDR3 reads CASRATSKGNTEAFF. For the CDR3, the DNA is TGTGCCAGCAGGGCTACCTCAAAAGGGAACACTGAAGCTTTCTTT. V is TRBV12-3 or TRBV12-4 and J is TRBJ1-1; no clear D gene. V dropped 6 bases and J dropped 1 base, with 15 bases sitting between them. The CDR3 covers 15 residues.

This clonotype was seen repeatedly, ten times or more. The chain uses TRBV6-1 and TRBJ2-2; 13 bases match TRBD2. The CDR3 has 15 residues. The J segment lost 5 bases and the V segment lost 8 bases, leaving 5 bases of the junction unmatched. Germline V lookup: CDR1 MNHNS, CDR2 SASEGT. CDR3 amino acids: CASGLAGEMTGELFF. The CDR3 nucleotides read TGTGCCAGCGGACTAGCGGGAGAGATGACCGGGGAGCTGTTTTTT.

This clonotype came up a few times. The J gene is TRBJ1-2, the V gene TRBV9, with unresolved D. V lost 3 bases and J lost 8, with 11 bases in between. Germline loops: CDR1 SGDLS, CDR2 YYNGEE. The CDR3 loop spans 12 amino acids. The CDR3 nucleotides read TGTGCCAGCAGCGAACTACTGGGAGGCTACACCTTC. This encodes CASSELLGGYTF.

This clonotype was counted at least ten times. V gene TRBV11-2 combines with J gene TRBJ2-7, with D tentatively TRBD1 or TRBD2 (5 bases each). CDR1 and CDR2 (germline): SGHAT, FQNNGV. There are 16 residues in the CDR3. The V end was cut by 5 bases, the J end by 4 bases, with 21 bases between. The CDR3: CASSGLWDRSQYEQYF. The CDR3 DNA reads as TGTGCCAGCAGCGGTCTCTGGGACCGCTCACAGTACGAGCAGTACTTC. Complete variable domain (other parts from reference TRBV11-2 and TRBJ2-7): EAGVAQSPRYKIIEKRQSVAFWCNPISGHATLYWYQQILGQGPKLLIQFQNNGVVDDSQLPKDRFSAERLKGVDSTLKIQPAKLEDSAVYLCASSGLWDRSQYEQYFGPGTRLTVT.

This clonotype has just a few counts. The J gene is TRBJ1-2, the V gene TRBV28; 8 nucleotides agree with TRBD1. V gave up 6 bases and J gave up 8 bases; unmatched junction bases: 11. Germline V lookup: CDR1 MDHEN, CDR2 SYDVKM. The CDR3 covers 14 residues. CDR3 sequence reads: CASRTPGQVYGYTF. For the CDR3, the DNA is TGTGCCAGCAGGACACCGGGACAGGTCTACGGCTACACCTTC.

This clonotype was seen only once. Germline is not matched at one junction end, which may reflect a read error. This chain connects TRBV6-1 to TRBJ1-1, with unresolved D. CDR1 MNHNS and CDR2 SASEGT come from the germline V gene. The CDR3 length is 14 residues. CDR3 DNA sequence: TGTGCCAGCGCACGGCCGGCAGAGAACACTGAAGCTCTCTTT. It codes for CASARPAENTEALF.

This chain connects TRBV9 to TRBJ2-2; 10 bases map to TRBD2. CDR3 size: 16 residues. V lost 3 bases and J lost 5; bases outside the gene matches: 7. Germline V CDR1 and CDR2: SGDLS, YYNGEE. As DNA, the CDR3 is TGTGCCAGCAGCGCGGCTAGCGGGAGTAGGACCGGGGAGCTGTTTTTT. Translated, it gives CASSAASGSRTGELFF.

The chain joins TRBV7-6 to TRBJ2-1, with a possible D match to TRBD2 (5 bases). The V end was cut by 0 bases, the J end by 12 bases, with 9 bases between. Germline loops: CDR1 SGHVS, CDR2 FNYEAQ. The CDR3 contains 12 residues. The CDR3 here is CASSLAGGRQFF. In nucleotides, the CDR3 is TGTGCCAGCAGCTTAGCCGGAGGAAGGCAGTTCTTC.

The chain is built from TRBV7-9 and TRBJ2-7; D ambiguous. The CDR3 sequence is 14 residues long. V lost 8 bases and J lost 2, with 16 bases in between. CDR1 is SEHNR and CDR2 is FQNEAQ in the germline V gene (reference sequence). The CDR3 bases are TGTGCCAGCGGTGAAGACCTTCCCCCCTACGAGCAGTACTTC. It yields the protein CASGEDLPPYEQYF.

The rearrangement joins TRBV7-9 to TRBJ2-4; possible D gene TRBD1, 5 bases. Trimming shortened V by 3 bases and J by 3 bases, and 12 bases separated the two germline ends. The V gene's germline CDR1 is SEHNR and CDR2 FQNEAQ (reference sequence). CDR3 size: 15 residues. Here the CDR3 DNA reads TGTGCCAGCAGCTTGGTAGGGGAAGGCAAAAACATTCAGTACTTC. As protein: CASSLVGEGKNIQYF.

V is TRBV6-1 and J is TRBJ1-1; D gene uncertain. The V end lost 8 bases, the J end lost 6 bases, and 7 bases lay between the germline ends. Germline CDR1 MNHNS, CDR2 SASEGT. This CDR3 region has 10 residues. The chain's CDR3 is CASGFPEAFF. The CDR3 region has the DNA TGTGCCAGCGGGTTCCCTGAAGCTTTCTTT.

This clonotype showed up many times. The chain recombines TRBV12-3 or TRBV12-4 with TRBJ1-6; 7 bases agree with TRBD1. The J segment lost 10 bases and the V segment lost 4 bases, leaving 7 bases of the junction unmatched. The CDR3 runs to 14 residues. CDR3 region: CASSSTGNGSPLHF. DNA of the CDR3: TGTGCCAGCAGTTCGACAGGGAACGGGTCACCCCTCCACTTT.

V gene TRBV28 combines with J gene TRBJ2-2; 10 bases agree with TRBD2. The J segment lost 3 bases and the V segment lost 2 bases, leaving 6 bases of the junction unmatched. Germline CDR1 is MDHEN and CDR2 is SYDVKM. The CDR3 runs to 17 residues. The CDR3 DNA reads TGTGCCAGCAGTTTACTTGGACTAGCGGAAGACACCGGGGAGCTGTTTTTT. Protein: CASSLLGLAEDTGELFF.